This TCR beta chain was recorded in a study of graft-versus-host responses after intestinal transplantation. In the study overall: Transplants were multivisceral, liver-intestinal, or isolated intestinal. All of the recipients had induction that used anti-thymocyte globulin, then tacrolimus and steroids for approximately 3 years.

Regarding the study as a whole: Graft-donor T cell macrochimerism in patients accompanied high graft-versus-host to host-versus-graft clonal ratios in allografts.

On this clone: Its cognate antigen is unknown.

CDR1 and CDR2 (germline): SGHTA, FQGNSA. The CDR3 covers 13 residues. Trimming took 1 base from V and 9 from J, leaving 9 bases between them. Only in-frame clones appear in the TCRdb table, and some are missing; sequencing was by immunoSEQ multiplex PCR. The top ten hold 0.9% of the sample, which has over 100,000 clones, about 90% seen once. This sequence joins TRBV7-2 and TRBJ2-2; unclear D gene. This receptor was obtained from a human donor who received an intestinal transplant. Sequences were derived from unstimulated CD4+ T cells sorted from spleen or lymph node cells, sampled before intestinal transplant. CDR3 loop: CASSLVAFRELFF. The DNA for the CDR3 is TGTGCCAGCAGCTTAGTAGCTTTCCGGGAGCTGTTTTTT. Filled out from reference TRBV7-2 and TRBJ2-2, the complete variable domain reads GAGVSQSPSNKVTEKGKDVELRCDPISGHTALYWYRQSLGQGLEFLIYFQGNSAPDKSGLPSDRFSAERTGGSVSTLTIQRTQQEDSAVYLCASSLVAFRELFFGEGSRLTVL.